The rows below give T cell receptor beta chains drawn from one sample of a study of T-cell memory formation after mild COVID-19. Using its own MiXCR run on the 5' RACE reads, TCRdb lists one record per CDR3 protein. The sample has 350,000 to 400,000 distinct CDR3 sequences, about an eighth seen once. Sequenced input: PBMCs or a T cell subset sorted from them (not recorded which). Every receptor here comes from a man aged 18 to 29 who had mild COVID-19 (a few samples of this study predate the infection). Cell type and time point are not known. Each CDR3 is given with its conserved first and last residue. The order of the fields is clone size, D gene, J gene, V gene, CDR3 DNA, CDR3 protein. A D gene is named only where the DNA matches it firmly. Some rows mark clone size as missing; the rest say once, few, many or name a class of expanded clone.

size: many; D: TRBD2; J: TRBJ2-1; V: TRBV4-1; DNA: TGCGCCAGCAGCCAAAGAGGCGGGGGGACCTTTAATGAGCAGTTCTTC; CDR3: CASSQRGGGTFNEQFF
size: many; D: TRBD1; J: TRBJ2-7; V: TRBV5-1; DNA: TGCGCCAGCAGCTTTTCAGGGGGCGAGCAGTACTTC; CDR3: CASSFSGGEQYF
size: few; D: NA; J: TRBJ2-1; V: TRBV27; DNA: TGTGCCAGCAGTTTTAATAGGCGGGGTCTGGACAATGAGCAGTTCTTC; CDR3: CASSFNRRGLDNEQFF
size: few; D: TRBD2; J: TRBJ2-1; V: TRBV6-5; DNA: TGTGCCAGCAGGCACCTAGCGGGGGGGGACAATGAGCAGTTCTTC; CDR3: CASRHLAGGDNEQFF
size: NA; D: TRBD1; J: TRBJ1-2; V: TRBV7-2; DNA: TGTGCCAGCAGCGAGGACAGGACCCTTCCCTATGGCTACACCTTC; CDR3: CASSEDRTLPYGYTF
size: NA; D: TRBD1; J: TRBJ2-5; V: TRBV7-3; DNA: TGTGCCAGCAGCATAGACAGGGTCCAAGAGACCCAGTACTTC; CDR3: CASSIDRVQETQYF
size: few; D: NA; J: TRBJ1-5; V: TRBV6-1; DNA: TGTGCCAGCAGTGAACCGTTTCAGCCCCAGCATTTT; CDR3: CASSEPFQPQHF
size: few; D: TRBD1; J: TRBJ2-7; V: TRBV20-1; DNA: TGCAGTGCTAGAGATCAGTACAGGGGCCTTTTAGAGCAGTACTTC; CDR3: CSARDQYRGLLEQYF
size: NA; D: NA; J: TRBJ1-2; V: TRBV5-1; DNA: TGCGCCAGCAGCTTGGACAGGGAGCCCGGGCTATCTGGCTACACCTTC; CDR3: CASSLDREPGLSGYTF
size: few; D: TRBD2; J: TRBJ2-1; V: TRBV20-1; DNA: TGCAGTGGAACAGGCGGGGGGGCAGGCAATGAGCAGTTCTTC; CDR3: CSGTGGGAGNEQFF
size: NA; D: NA; J: TRBJ1-2; V: TRBV4-3; DNA: TGCGCCAGCAGCCAAGATAGTAACACAGTCCCTAACTATGGCTACACCTTC; CDR3: CASSQDSNTVPNYGYTF
size: few; D: TRBD1; J: TRBJ1-1; V: TRBV7-9; DNA: TGTGCCAGCAGCTTAAGGACAGGGGGCAGGAACACTGAAGCTTTCTTT; CDR3: CASSLRTGGRNTEAFF
size: once; D: TRBD2; J: TRBJ2-7; V: TRBV5-4; DNA: TGTGCCAGCAGCTTGATGGGGGAGGGTTTATACGAGCAGTACTTC; CDR3: CASSLMGEGLYEQYF
size: few; D: TRBD2; J: TRBJ2-5; V: TRBV7-3; DNA: TGTGCCAGCAGCTTACTAGCGGGGGTGATAGAGACCCAGTACTTC; CDR3: CASSLLAGVIETQYF
size: few; D: NA; J: TRBJ1-5; V: TRBV4-2; DNA: TGTGCCAGCAGCCTCGAGGCAGGGGCCAGCAATCAGCCCCAGCATTTT; CDR3: CASSLEAGASNQPQHF
size: many; D: NA; J: TRBJ2-7; V: TRBV15; DNA: TGTGCCACCAGCGGTAGCTCCTACGAGCAGTACTTC; CDR3: CATSGSSYEQYF
size: few; D: NA; J: TRBJ2-6; V: TRBV18; DNA: TGTGCCAGCGCTAAAGGGCGCTCTGGGGCCAACGTCCTGACTTTC; CDR3: CASAKGRSGANVLTF
size: NA; D: NA; J: TRBJ2-3; V: TRBV25-1; DNA: TGTGCCAGCGAGTGGGGGGGCCGGGCAGATACGCAGTATTTT; CDR3: CASEWGGRADTQYF
size: NA; D: NA; J: TRBJ1-2; V: TRBV12-3/TRBV12-4; DNA: TGTGCAAGCACAAGGGATGTACAATGGTATGGCTACACCTTC; CDR3: CASTRDVQWYGYTF
size: NA; D: TRBD1; J: TRBJ1-1; V: TRBV29-1; DNA: TGCAGCGCCCAGGGGGCGATGAACACTGAAGCTTTCTTT; CDR3: CSAQGAMNTEAFF
size: NA; D: NA; J: TRBJ2-1; V: TRBV4-1; DNA: TGCGCCAGCAGCCCCGTGGGTGGGGCTACGGAGCAGTTCTTC; CDR3: CASSPVGGATEQFF
size: NA; D: TRBD1; J: TRBJ2-4; V: TRBV5-1; DNA: TGCGCCAGCAGCTGGGACAGACAAAACATTCAGTACTTC; CDR3: CASSWDRQNIQYF
size: few; D: NA; J: TRBJ2-5; V: TRBV7-8; DNA: TGTGCCAGCAGCTTAGGGGAGGGGGATCTGGAGACCCAGTACTTC; CDR3: CASSLGEGDLETQYF
size: many; D: NA; J: TRBJ2-7; V: TRBV4-2; DNA: TGTGCCAGCAGCCAAGATTGGTCCTCCTACGAGCAGTACTTC; CDR3: CASSQDWSSYEQYF
size: NA; D: TRBD2; J: TRBJ2-7; V: TRBV6-2/TRBV6-3; DNA: TGTGCCAGCAGTTACGGAGTACCGGGGGGCGAGCAGTACTTC; CDR3: CASSYGVPGGEQYF
size: NA; D: NA; J: TRBJ1-1; V: TRBV27; DNA: TGTGCCAGCAGTTTGGGGGGACAAGATGAAGCTTTCTTT; CDR3: CASSLGGQDEAFF
size: few; D: NA; J: TRBJ2-1; V: TRBV5-1; DNA: TGCGCCAGCAGCTTGTATACTGGCACTGGAGGGCAGTTCTTC; CDR3: CASSLYTGTGGQFF
size: few; D: NA; J: TRBJ1-2; V: TRBV9; DNA: TGTGCCAGCAGCATAAACCAGGGAATTAACTATGGCTACACCTTC; CDR3: CASSINQGINYGYTF
size: NA; D: TRBD1; J: TRBJ2-7; V: TRBV20-1; DNA: TGCAGTGCCAGGGACAGGGGTTACGAGCAGTACTTC; CDR3: CSARDRGYEQYF
size: few; D: TRBD1; J: TRBJ2-4; V: TRBV7-8; DNA: TGTGCCAGCAGGGGCCGGGGACAGAAAAACATTCAGTACTTC; CDR3: CASRGRGQKNIQYF
size: NA; D: NA; J: TRBJ2-1; V: TRBV7-2; DNA: TGTGCCAGCAGCTTAGATCCGATCAATGAGCAGTTCTTC; CDR3: CASSLDPINEQFF
size: many; D: NA; J: TRBJ1-1; V: TRBV5-1; DNA: TGCGCCAGCAGCCCAGGACTTGGGAGTCGGACTGAAGCTTTCTTT; CDR3: CASSPGLGSRTEAFF
size: few; D: NA; J: TRBJ2-5; V: TRBV5-1; DNA: TGCGCCAGCAGCCCCGAAGAAGAGACCCAGTACTTC; CDR3: CASSPEEETQYF
size: NA; D: TRBD1; J: TRBJ2-2; V: TRBV4-1; DNA: TGCGCCAGCAGCCAAAGACAGGGGCAGGGGGAGCTGTTTTTT; CDR3: CASSQRQGQGELFF
size: NA; D: NA; J: TRBJ2-3; V: TRBV7-9; DNA: TGTGCCAGCAGCCTCATGGGGTCCGATACGCAGTATTTT; CDR3: CASSLMGSDTQYF
size: NA; D: NA; J: TRBJ2-3; V: TRBV19; DNA: TGTGCCAGTAGTATCTGGGGTCGGGCGGGGTCTGCAGATACGCAGTATTTT; CDR3: CASSIWGRAGSADTQYF
size: NA; D: TRBD2; J: TRBJ2-5; V: TRBV15; DNA: TGTGCCACCAGCACCCAGCCCGGAGGGACTAGCCACCAAGAGACCCAGTACTTC; CDR3: CATSTQPGGTSHQETQYF
size: few; D: TRBD1; J: TRBJ1-2; V: TRBV6-5; DNA: TGTGCCAGCAGTTTACAGGGGACGGACTATGGCTACACCTTC; CDR3: CASSLQGTDYGYTF
size: few; D: TRBD1; J: TRBJ1-4; V: TRBV5-1; DNA: TGCGCCAGCAGCTCAGGCGTGAGGGGGCAAAAACTGTTTTTT; CDR3: CASSSGVRGQKLFF
size: NA; D: NA; J: TRBJ2-6; V: TRBV7-6; DNA: TGTGCCAGCAGCTTGAGTATCTCTGGGTCCAACGTCCTGACTTTC; CDR3: CASSLSISGSNVLTF
size: NA; D: NA; J: TRBJ2-3; V: TRBV7-6; DNA: TGTGCCAGCAGCTTAGGCGACCAGGACCTAGATACGCAGTATTTT; CDR3: CASSLGDQDLDTQYF
size: few; D: TRBD1; J: TRBJ2-2; V: TRBV7-3; DNA: TGTGCCAGCAGCCCCCAAGGGGACAGGGGGTCGAGAACCGGGGAGCTGTTTTTT; CDR3: CASSPQGDRGSRTGELFF
size: few; D: NA; J: TRBJ1-1; V: TRBV5-1; DNA: TGCGCCAGCAGCTTGGCGGGTCAGGGCCAGAACACTGAAGCTTTCTTT; CDR3: CASSLAGQGQNTEAFF
size: NA; D: NA; J: TRBJ1-2; V: TRBV11-2; DNA: TGTGCCAGCAGCCCAGGGGTTGGAGACTATGGCTACACCTTC; CDR3: CASSPGVGDYGYTF
size: NA; D: TRBD1; J: TRBJ1-5; V: TRBV20-1; DNA: TGCAGTGCCCGAGGGGGTAGGGGGCACAATCAGCCCCAGCATTTT; CDR3: CSARGGRGHNQPQHF
size: many; D: TRBD1; J: TRBJ2-1; V: TRBV3-1; DNA: TGTGCCAGCAGCCAAACAGGGGTAGGTCACAATGAGCAGTTCTTC; CDR3: CASSQTGVGHNEQFF
size: many; D: NA; J: TRBJ1-6; V: TRBV12-3/TRBV12-4; DNA: TGTGCCACCAGCCGGGAGCCGAATTCACCCCTCCACTTT; CDR3: CATSREPNSPLHF
size: few; D: TRBD1; J: TRBJ2-3; V: TRBV12-3/TRBV12-4; DNA: TGTGCCAGCAGTTCCTCGGACAGGGGGAGGCCGGATACGCAGTATTTT; CDR3: CASSSSDRGRPDTQYF
size: NA; D: TRBD1; J: TRBJ2-3; V: TRBV4-3; DNA: TGCGCCAGCAGCCAAGGAGGACAGGGGACAGATACGCAGTATTTT; CDR3: CASSQGGQGTDTQYF
size: NA; D: TRBD1; J: TRBJ2-6; V: TRBV6-2/TRBV6-3; DNA: TGTGCCAGCACCGTAAGACAGGGGACTGGGGCCAACGTCCTGACTTTC; CDR3: CASTVRQGTGANVLTF
size: many; D: NA; J: TRBJ2-3; V: TRBV29-1; DNA: TGCAGCGTTGCAGTCCGGGCCCCACATACGCAGTATTTT; CDR3: CSVAVRAPHTQYF
size: few; D: NA; J: TRBJ1-5; V: TRBV30; DNA: TGTGCCTGCCGTCCTAGGGGGAGGGGCGGGAGCAATCAGCCCCAGCATTTT; CDR3: CACRPRGRGGSNQPQHF
size: NA; D: TRBD1; J: TRBJ2-7; V: TRBV28; DNA: TGTGCCAGCAGTACTCCGGGACAGGGCTCCTACGAGCAGTACTTC; CDR3: CASSTPGQGSYEQYF
size: NA; D: NA; J: TRBJ1-1; V: TRBV7-9; DNA: TGTGCCAGCAGCTCCAACCCCACTGAAGCTTTCTTT; CDR3: CASSSNPTEAFF
size: few; D: NA; J: TRBJ1-2; V: TRBV15; DNA: TGTGCCACCAGCAGACGTCAGGGAGAGGGCGTGGATGGCTACACCTTC; CDR3: CATSRRQGEGVDGYTF